This TCR beta chain was found in a study of breast tumors, draining lymph nodes, adjacent tissues (TCRdb year 2016). Turning to the overall study: TCR beta repertoires were compared across tumor, adjacent nontumor tissue and axillary lymph nodes obtained from breast cancer patients. In human breast cancer, the study set out to evaluate how tumor, surrounding tissue and draining lymph node repertoires relate to one another and whether T cells may move between these sites.

Lymph node samples came from the axillary draining lymph nodes of breast cancer patients. At least ten counts were recorded for this clonotype. No antigen is known for it. Within one base of it there is no much larger clone, and no base qualities were kept. General findings and caveats noted by the study authors: Rather than being directly demonstrated, the conclusion that tumor T cells originate in lymph nodes was presented as consistent with a hypothesis. Tumor T-cell repertoires showed less diversity than lymph node repertoires and more diversity than nontumor tissue repertoires, and tumor T-cell repertoires showed preferential V and J gene usage. The data were considered consistent with most tumor T cells being derived from the lymph node and subsequently expanding within tumor tissue. The similarity between tumor and nontumor tissue repertoires was significantly greater in luminal-like breast cancer than in basal-like breast cancer.

Sequencing was performed on an Illumina HiSeq 2000. TCR beta chain libraries were generated through multiplex PCR amplification. High-throughput sequencing was used to analyze the amplified TCR beta chain products. TCRdb applied fastp at Q25 and MiXCR to the public reads, then kept only in-frame beta chains. Each entry is one CDR3 protein sequence, shown with its most common DNA and genes. A total of fewer than 90,000 distinct CDR3 sequences appear in this sample, over 25% of them only once. The ten top clones hold roughly 8.1% of the sample. V is pruned by 5 bases and J by 5 bases, leaving 9 bases of the junction without a gene match. Taken from cysteine to phenylalanine, the CDR3 has 15 residues. The DNA shown is the 45-base CDR3, in frame from base 1. In the germline V gene (reference sequence), CDR1 corresponds to LNHDA and CDR2 to SQIVND.

The sample comprised axillary lymph node tissue. This TCR derives from a female donor with breast cancer. Some clones in this sample may be carry-over from other donors' samples. This chain is built from TRBV19 and TRBJ1-2; 9 junctional bases match TRBD1. This receptor carries the CDR3 CASSETGGGWYGYTF. The DNA is TGTGCCAGTAGTGAAACAGGGGGCGGTTGGTATGGCTACACCTTC.